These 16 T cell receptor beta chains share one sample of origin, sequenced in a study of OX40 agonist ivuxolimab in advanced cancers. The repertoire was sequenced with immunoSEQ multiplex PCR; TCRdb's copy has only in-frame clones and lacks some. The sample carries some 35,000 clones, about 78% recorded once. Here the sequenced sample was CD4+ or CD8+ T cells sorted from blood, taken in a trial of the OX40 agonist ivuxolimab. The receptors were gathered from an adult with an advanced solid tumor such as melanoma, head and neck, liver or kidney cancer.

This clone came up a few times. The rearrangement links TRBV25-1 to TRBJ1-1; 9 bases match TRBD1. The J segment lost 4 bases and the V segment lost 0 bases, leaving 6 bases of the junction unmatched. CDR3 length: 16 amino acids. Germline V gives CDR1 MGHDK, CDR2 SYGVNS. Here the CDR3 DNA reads TGTGCCAGCAGTGAATATTCCACAGGGGGCCGCACTGAAGCTTTCTTT. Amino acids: CASSEYSTGGRTEAFF. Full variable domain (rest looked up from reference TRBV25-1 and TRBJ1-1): EADIYQTPRYLVIGTGKKITLECSQTMGHDKMYWYQQDPGMELHLIHYSYGVNSTEKGDLSSESTVSRIRTEHFPLTLESARPSHTSQYLCASSEYSTGGRTEAFFGQGTRLTVV.

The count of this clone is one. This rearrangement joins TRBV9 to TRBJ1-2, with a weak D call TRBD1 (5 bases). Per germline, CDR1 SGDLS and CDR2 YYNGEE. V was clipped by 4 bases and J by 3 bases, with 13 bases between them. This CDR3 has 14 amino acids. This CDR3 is CASSPGPADYGYTF. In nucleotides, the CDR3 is TGTGCCAGCAGCCCAGGGCCCGCGGACTATGGCTACACCTTC.

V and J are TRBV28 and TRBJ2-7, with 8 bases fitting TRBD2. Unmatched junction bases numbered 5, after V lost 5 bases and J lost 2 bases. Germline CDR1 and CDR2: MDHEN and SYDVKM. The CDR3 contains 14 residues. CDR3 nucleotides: TGTGCCAGCAGTATCCTAGCGGGTCCCTACGAGCAGTACTTC. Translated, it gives CASSILAGPYEQYF.

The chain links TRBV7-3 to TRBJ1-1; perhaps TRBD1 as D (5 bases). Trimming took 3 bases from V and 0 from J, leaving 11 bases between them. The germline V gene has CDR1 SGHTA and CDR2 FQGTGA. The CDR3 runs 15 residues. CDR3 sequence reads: CASSFGTVMNTEAFF. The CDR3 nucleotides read TGTGCCAGCAGCTTTGGGACGGTTATGAACACTGAAGCTTTCTTT.

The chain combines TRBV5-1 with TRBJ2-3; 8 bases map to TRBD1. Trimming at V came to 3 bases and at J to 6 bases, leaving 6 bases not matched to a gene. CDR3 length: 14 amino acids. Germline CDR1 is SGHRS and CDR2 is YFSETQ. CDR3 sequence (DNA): TGCGCCAGCAGCTCGGACAGGGTCCCGGATACGCAGTATTTT. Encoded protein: CASSSDRVPDTQYF.

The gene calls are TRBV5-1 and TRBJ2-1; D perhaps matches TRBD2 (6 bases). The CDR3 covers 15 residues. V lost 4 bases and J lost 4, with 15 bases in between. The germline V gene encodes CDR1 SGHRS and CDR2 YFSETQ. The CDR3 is CASSQSSDTYNEQFF. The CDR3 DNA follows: TGCGCCAGCAGCCAATCTAGCGACACATACAATGAGCAGTTCTTC.

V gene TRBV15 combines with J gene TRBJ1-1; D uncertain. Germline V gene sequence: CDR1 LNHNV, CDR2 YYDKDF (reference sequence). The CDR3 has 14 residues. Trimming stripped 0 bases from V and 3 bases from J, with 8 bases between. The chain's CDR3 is CATSRDWEDTEAFF. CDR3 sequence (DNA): TGTGCCACCAGCAGAGATTGGGAGGACACTGAAGCTTTCTTT.

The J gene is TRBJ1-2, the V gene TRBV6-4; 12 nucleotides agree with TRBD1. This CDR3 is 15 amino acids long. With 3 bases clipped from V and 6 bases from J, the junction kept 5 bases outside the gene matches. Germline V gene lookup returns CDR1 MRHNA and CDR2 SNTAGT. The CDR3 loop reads CASSEQGQGAHGYTF. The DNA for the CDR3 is TGTGCCAGCAGTGAGCAGGGACAGGGGGCCCATGGCTACACCTTC.

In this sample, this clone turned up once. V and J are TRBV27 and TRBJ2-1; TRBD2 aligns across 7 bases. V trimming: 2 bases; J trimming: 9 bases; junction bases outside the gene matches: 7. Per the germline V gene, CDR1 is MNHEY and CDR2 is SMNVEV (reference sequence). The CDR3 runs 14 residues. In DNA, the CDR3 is TGTGCCAGCAGTTTACAACGACTAGCTACTGAGCAGTTCTTC. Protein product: CASSLQRLATEQFF.

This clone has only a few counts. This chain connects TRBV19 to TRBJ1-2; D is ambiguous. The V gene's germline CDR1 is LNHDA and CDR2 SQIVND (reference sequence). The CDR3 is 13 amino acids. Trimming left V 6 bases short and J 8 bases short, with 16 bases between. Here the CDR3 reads CASSPPGAAGYTF. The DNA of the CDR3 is TGTGCCAGTAGCCCCCCGGGAGCGGCCGGCTACACCTTC.

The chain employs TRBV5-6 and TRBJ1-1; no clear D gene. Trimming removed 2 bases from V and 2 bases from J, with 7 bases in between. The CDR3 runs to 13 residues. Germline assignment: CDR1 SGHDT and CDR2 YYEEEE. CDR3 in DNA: TGTGCCAGCAGCTTCGCACTCAACACTGAAGCTTTCTTT. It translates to CASSFALNTEAFF. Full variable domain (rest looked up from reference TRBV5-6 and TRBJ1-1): DAGVTQSPTHLIKTRGQQVTLRCSPKSGHDTVSWYQQALGQGPQFIFQYYEEEERQRGNFPDRFSGHQFPNYSSELNVNALLLGDSALYLCASSFALNTEAFFGQGTRLTVV.

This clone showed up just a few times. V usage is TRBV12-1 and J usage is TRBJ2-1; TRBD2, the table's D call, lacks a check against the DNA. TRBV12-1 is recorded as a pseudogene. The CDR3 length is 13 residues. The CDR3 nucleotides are TGTGCCAGCAGCTTCCGAGGGTACAATGAGCAGTTCTTC. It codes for CASSFRGYNEQFF.

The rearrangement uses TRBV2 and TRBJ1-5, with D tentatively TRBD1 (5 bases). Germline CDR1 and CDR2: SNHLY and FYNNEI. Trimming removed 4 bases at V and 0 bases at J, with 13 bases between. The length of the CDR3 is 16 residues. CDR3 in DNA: TGTGCCAGCAGTGGGAGGGGCGCCTTTAGCAATCAGCCCCAGCATTTT. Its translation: CASSGRGAFSNQPQHF.

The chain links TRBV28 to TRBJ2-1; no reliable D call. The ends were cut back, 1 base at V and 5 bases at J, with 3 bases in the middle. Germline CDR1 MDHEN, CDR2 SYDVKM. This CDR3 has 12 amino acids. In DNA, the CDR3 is TGTGCCAGCAGTTTATTTAACAATGAGCAGTTCTTC. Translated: CASSLFNNEQFF.

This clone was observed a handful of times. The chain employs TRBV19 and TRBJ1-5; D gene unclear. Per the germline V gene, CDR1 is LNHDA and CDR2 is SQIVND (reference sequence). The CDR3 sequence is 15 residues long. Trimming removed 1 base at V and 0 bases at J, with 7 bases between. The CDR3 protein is CASSIGLHSNQPQHF. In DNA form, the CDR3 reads TGTGCCAGTAGTATAGGACTTCATAGCAATCAGCCCCAGCATTTT.

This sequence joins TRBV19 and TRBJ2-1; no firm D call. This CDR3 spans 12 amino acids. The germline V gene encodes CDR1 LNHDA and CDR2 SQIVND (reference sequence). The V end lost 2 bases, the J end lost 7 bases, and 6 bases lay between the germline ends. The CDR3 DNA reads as TGTGCCAGTAGTATACTAGGGAATGAGCAGTTCTTC. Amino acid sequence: CASSILGNEQFF. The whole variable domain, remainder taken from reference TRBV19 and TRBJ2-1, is DGGITQSPKYLFRKEGQNVTLSCEQNLNHDAMYWYRQDPGQGLRLIYYSQIVNDFQKGDIAEGYSVSREKKESFPLTVTSAQKNPTAFYLCASSILGNEQFFGPGTRLTVL.